Below are 27 T cell receptor beta chains sequenced from a single sample in a study of long-term antiretroviral therapy in people with HIV. Researchers ran immunoSEQ v3.0 at survey level. TCRdb's table, derived via immunoSEQ multiplex PCR, lists solely in-frame clones and lacks some. Seen here are about 39,000 clones, about 85% observed once, and the top ten hold under 7%. Source: unsorted PBMCs, taken 3.1 years after starting antiretroviral therapy. The receptors were sampled from a woman aged 50 to 60 with HIV.

The CDR3 sequence: CASSVEGGNQPQHF. CDR3 nucleotide sequence: TGTGCCAGCTCGGTAGAAGGGGGCAATCAGCCCCAGCATTTT. The chain is built from TRBV6-1 and TRBJ1-5; possibly TRBD1 for D (5 bases). V was trimmed by 8 bases and J by 2 bases, leaving 13 bases between them. This CDR3 contains 14 residues. The germline gives CDR1 MNHNS, CDR2 SASEGT.

The chain carries TRBV7-6 and TRBJ1-6; D is unclear. The CDR3 is 16 amino acids. CDR1 and CDR2 (germline): SGHVS, FNYEAQ. V gave up 0 bases and J gave up 7 bases, with 13 bases separating them. The CDR3 DNA reads TGTGCCAGCAGCTTAGCAGGCCTGAATAAGAATTCACCCCTCCACTTT. Its protein product is CASSLAGLNKNSPLHF.

The chain has TRBV6-5 and TRBJ2-1, with 9 bases lining up with TRBD2. Germline V lookup: CDR1 MNHEY, CDR2 SVGAGI. The CDR3 is made up of 13 amino acids. Unmatched junction bases numbered 6, after V lost 6 bases and J lost 9 bases. This CDR3 reads CASRGTSTGEQFF. CDR3 coding DNA: TGTGCCAGCAGGGGGACTAGCACGGGTGAGCAGTTCTTC.

The V and J genes are TRBV7-2 and TRBJ2-7, with TRBD2 matching 7 bases. This CDR3 is built from 15 residues. The junction had 8 bases not matched to a gene; V was cut back by 6 bases and J by 0 bases. Germline assignment: CDR1 SGHTA and CDR2 FQGNSA. In DNA, the CDR3 is TGTGCCAGCAGTTCCGCGGGAGCAACCTCCTACGAGCAGTACTTC. Translated: CASSSAGATSYEQYF.

The V and J genes are TRBV18 and TRBJ1-6; maybe TRBD1 (6 bases). The CDR3 covers 17 residues. V lost 6 bases and J lost 0, with 15 bases in between. Germline V gene data show CDR1 as KGHSH and CDR2 as LQKENI. The CDR3: CASSLGQRSSYNSPLHF. As DNA, the CDR3 is TGTGCCAGCTCTCTAGGACAGAGAAGCTCCTATAATTCACCCCTCCACTTT.

J is TRBJ2-1 and V is TRBV9; 12 nucleotides match TRBD2. The V gene end was trimmed by 1 base and the J gene end by 9 bases; junction bases not matched to a gene: 5. Germline CDR1 reads SGDLS; CDR2 reads YYNGEE. The CDR3 totals 15 residues. The CDR3 sequence: CASSVRTSGDSEQFF. The CDR3 region has the DNA TGTGCCAGCAGCGTAAGGACTAGCGGGGACAGTGAGCAGTTCTTC.

J is TRBJ2-7 and V is TRBV27, with 11 bases lining up with TRBD2. V lost 5 bases to trimming and J lost 0 bases; unmatched junction nucleotides: 6. Germline CDR1 reads MNHEY; CDR2 reads SMNVEV (reference sequence). CDR3 length: 16 amino acids. CDR3 bases: TGTGCCAGCAGTCCACTAGCGGGGGCTAGCTCCTACGAGCAGTACTTC. Protein product: CASSPLAGASSYEQYF.

This chain links TRBV6-6 with TRBJ1-4; TRBD1 might be the D (5 bases). The CDR3 has 12 residues. Trimming stripped 2 bases from V and 11 bases from J, with 9 bases between. The germline V gene has CDR1 MNHNY and CDR2 SVGAGI (reference sequence). This CDR3 reads CASSYGTGKLFF. As DNA, the CDR3 is TGTGCCAGCAGTTACGGTACAGGCAAACTGTTTTTT.

This chain joins TRBV18 and TRBJ1-4, with 9 bases that match TRBD1. Unmatched junction bases numbered 11, after V lost 3 bases and J lost 9 bases. Germline V gene data show CDR1 as KGHSH and CDR2 as LQKENI. The CDR3 runs 16 residues. The CDR3 DNA reads TGTGCCAGCTCACCCTTAACCGGGACAGGGCAGCAAAAACTGTTTTTT. Protein sequence: CASSPLTGTGQQKLFF. The full variable domain, its missing parts supplied by reference TRBV18 and TRBJ1-4, is NAGVMQNPRHLVRRRGQEARLRCSPMKGHSHVYWYRQLPEEGLKFMVYLQKENIIDESGMPKERFSAEFPKEGPSILRIQQVVRGDSAAYFCASSPLTGTGQQKLFFGSGTQLSVL.

In DNA form, the CDR3 reads TGTGCCAGCAGCACAGGACCTAACACCGGGGAGCTGTTTTTT. Translating it yields CASSTGPNTGELFF. The chain carries TRBV7-2 and TRBJ2-2; perhaps TRBD1 as D (5 bases). This CDR3 is 14 amino acids long. V shed 5 bases and J shed 2 bases, with 9 bases lying between them. The germline V gene encodes CDR1 SGHTA and CDR2 FQGNSA.

This CDR3 is CSVLSGGPYNEQFF. In nucleotides, the CDR3 is TGCAGCGTTCTTAGCGGGGGCCCCTACAATGAGCAGTTCTTC. The J gene is TRBJ2-1, the V gene TRBV29-1; 9 bases match TRBD2. Germline V gene sequence: CDR1 SQVTM, CDR2 ANQGSEA. The CDR3 spans 14 residues. V was clipped by 5 bases and J by 2 bases; unmatched bases: 4.

The chain couples TRBV5-1 to TRBJ1-3, with D unclear. The CDR3 totals 16 residues. V was clipped by 0 bases and J by 0 bases, with 10 bases between them. Germline V gene sequence: CDR1 SGHRS, CDR2 YFSETQ. DNA for the CDR3: TGCGCCAGCAGCTTGGGATTAGGGTACTCTGGAAACACCATATATTTT. Translation gives CASSLGLGYSGNTIYF.

The genes are TRBV27 and TRBJ1-4; no clear D gene. The germline V gene has CDR1 MNHEY and CDR2 SMNVEV (reference sequence). CDR3 length equals 14 residues. V was pared by 5 bases and J by 4 bases, with 11 bases between. This CDR3 is CASSPRWSNEKLFF. The CDR3 region has the DNA TGTGCCAGCAGTCCTCGGTGGAGTAATGAAAAACTGTTTTTT.

This chain joins TRBV5-6 and TRBJ1-6, with 8 positions matching TRBD1. V lost 4 bases, J lost 7 bases, and 7 bases stayed unmatched. CDR3 size: 15 residues. Per the germline V gene, CDR1 is SGHDT and CDR2 is YYEEEE. The CDR3 reads CASSRGTGGNSPLHF. CDR3 nucleotide sequence: TGTGCCAGCAGCCGAGGGACAGGAGGAAATTCACCCCTCCACTTT.

The genes are TRBV18 and TRBJ2-1, with D possibly TRBD1 on 6 matching bases. The CDR3 length is 14 residues. Germline CDR1 is KGHSH and CDR2 is LQKENI. V was cut by 6 bases and J by 5 bases, with 14 bases left in between. CDR3 in DNA: TGTGCCAGCTCCCCCCAGGCAGGGGACAATGAGCAGTTCTTC. This gives the protein CASSPQAGDNEQFF.

The chain recombines TRBV11-3 with TRBJ2-2; D possibly corresponds to TRBD2 (6 bases). The germline V and J ends were trimmed by 5 bases and 0 bases, with 16 bases remaining between them. Germline CDR1 SGHNT, CDR2 YENEEA. The CDR3 sequence is 17 residues long. The CDR3 sequence is CASSPGLTIANTGELFF. For the CDR3, the DNA is TGTGCCAGCAGCCCGGGACTCACCATCGCGAACACCGGGGAGCTGTTTTTT. Full variable domain (outside the CDR3, taken from reference TRBV11-3 and TRBJ2-2): EAGVVQSPRYKIIEKKQPVAFWCNPISGHNTLYWYLQNLGQGPELLIRYENEEAVDDSQLPKDRFSAERLKGVDSTLKIQPAELGDSAVYLCASSPGLTIANTGELFFGEGSRLTVL.

This sequence joins TRBV30 and TRBJ1-2; weak D call: TRBD1 (6 bases). The CDR3 runs 13 residues. Trimming stripped 3 bases from V and 6 bases from J, with 14 bases between. Germline-derived CDR1 and CDR2 are GTSNPN and SVGIG (reference sequence). CDR3 protein: CAWRRGNTDGYTF. The CDR3 DNA follows: TGTGCCTGGAGAAGGGGGAATACTGATGGCTACACCTTC.

The chain couples TRBV9 to TRBJ1-6, with D unclear. The germline CDR1 and CDR2 sequences are SGDLS and YYNGEE. V was pared by 0 bases and J by 6 bases, with 13 bases between. The CDR3 has 16 amino acids. CDR3 nucleotides: TGTGCCAGCAGCGTAGGCGGCCTCGTTTCTAATTCACCCCTCCACTTT. Amino acids: CASSVGGLVSNSPLHF.

This chain links TRBV4-3 with TRBJ2-3; 8 nucleotides align to TRBD2. Unmatched junction bases numbered 3, after V lost 0 bases and J lost 4 bases. The CDR3 consists of 15 residues. Germline assignment: CDR1 LGHNA and CDR2 YSLEER. DNA for the CDR3: TGCGCCAGCAGCCAAGACGGGGGGGGCCCAGATACGCAGTATTTT. Encoded protein: CASSQDGGGPDTQYF.

This clone has a handful of counts. The genes are TRBV5-1 and TRBJ1-2; 9 positions match TRBD1. With V trimmed by 0 bases and J by 3 bases, 3 bases remained unmatched. The CDR3 totals 15 residues. CDR1 is SGHRS and CDR2 is YFSETQ in the germline V gene. CDR3 bases: TGCGCCAGCAGCTTGGAAAGACAGGGGGACTATGGCTACACCTTC. Translated, it gives CASSLERQGDYGYTF.

The V call is TRBV11-2, the J call TRBJ1-1; D possibly corresponds to TRBD1 (5 bases). Germline V gene data show CDR1 as SGHAT and CDR2 as FQNNGV. The CDR3 runs 11 residues. Trimming took off 4 bases at V and 12 bases at J, with 12 bases between the two ends. The CDR3 sequence is CASSSVGVTFF. The DNA of the CDR3 is TGTGCCAGCAGCTCTGTAGGGGTGACTTTCTTT.

The rearrangement joins TRBV5-1 to TRBJ1-1; TRBD1 aligns across 9 bases. Germline loops: CDR1 SGHRS, CDR2 YFSETQ. V was pared by 4 bases and J by 6 bases, with 7 bases of the junction left unmatched. The CDR3 length is 14 residues. In nucleotides, the CDR3 is TGCGCCAGCAGCCGGGACAGGGCTAAGTCTGAAGCTTTCTTT. It yields the protein CASSRDRAKSEAFF.

The chain couples TRBV18 to TRBJ2-6, with unresolved D. From germline, CDR1 is KGHSH and CDR2 LQKENI. Trimming took off 3 bases at V and 0 bases at J, with 9 bases between the two ends. This CDR3 spans 16 amino acids. The CDR3 DNA sequence: TGTGCCAGCTCACCCCAACAGCCCTCTGGGGCCAACGTCCTGACTTTC. It specifies CASSPQQPSGANVLTF.

The chain's CDR3 is CASSLALTAVNTEAFF. CDR3 DNA: TGTGCCAGCAGCTTAGCGTTGACAGCTGTGAACACTGAAGCTTTCTTT. The chain joins TRBV7-8 to TRBJ1-1, with D possibly being TRBD1 (5 bases). This CDR3 is 16 amino acids long. Germline assignment: CDR1 SGHVS and CDR2 FQNEAQ. V lost 0 bases to trimming and J lost 0 bases, with 11 bases between them.

V gene TRBV6-1 combines with J gene TRBJ2-5; perhaps TRBD1 as D (5 bases). The CDR3 length is 13 residues. Trimming took 9 bases from V and 4 from J, leaving 15 bases between them. The germline V gene has CDR1 MNHNS and CDR2 SASEGT. Here the CDR3 reads CASRFSGAETQYF. The CDR3, as DNA: TGTGCCAGTAGGTTCAGTGGGGCAGAGACCCAGTACTTC.

This chain uses TRBV18 with TRBJ1-4; D is unresolved. This CDR3 has 12 residues. Germline assignment: CDR1 KGHSH and CDR2 LQKENI. V was cut by 4 bases and J by 8 bases, with 8 bases left in between. CDR3 residues: CASSRPTEKLFF. The CDR3 DNA sequence: TGTGCCAGCTCACGGCCGACAGAAAAACTGTTTTTT.

This clone showed up just a few times. The chain has TRBV6-1 and TRBJ1-6, with D uncertain. Germline V CDR1 and CDR2: MNHNS, SASEGT. The CDR3 sequence is 15 residues long. V lost 1 base and J 4 bases, leaving 8 bases between the germline ends. The CDR3 DNA reads TGTGCCAGCAGTGAAGGACGGGAGTATAATTCACCCCTCCACTTT. It encodes CASSEGREYNSPLHF.